This TCR beta chain derives from a study of Graves' ophthalmopathy and Graves' hyperthyroidism. Transcripts of RNA were the source for amplifying TCR beta CDR3 regions. After a first-round RT-PCR with HTBI primers, a second-round multiplex PCR was run. TCRdb reanalysed the multiplex PCR reads using MiXCR and keeps one entry per CDR3 protein. The sample carries approximately 700,000 distinct CDR3 sequences, around 40% recorded once. This clonotype was observed a handful of times. The antigen is undetermined. Trimming took off 4 bases at V and 2 bases at J, with 17 bases between the two ends. Germline assignment: CDR1 DFQATT and CDR2 SNEGSKA (reference sequence). This CDR3 spans 15 amino acids. Among the exclusions were patients with other autoimmune diseases, uncontrolled infections, pregnancy or lactation. The diagnosis combined clinical symptoms, thyroxine, TRAb, thyroid ultrasound and orbital computed tomography scans. As the starting material, 8 to 10 ml of fresh peripheral blood yielded the PBMCs.

General observations from the study: Prediction of ophthalmopathy progression reached 70.59% sensitivity and approximately 75% specificity.

This sequence joins TRBV20-1 and TRBJ1-1; tentative D call: TRBD1 (6 bases). The origin of this receptor is an adult man with Graves' ophthalmopathy. The sample consisted of peripheral blood. CDR3: CSATDRQHGNTEAFF. CDR3 bases: TGCAGTGCTACTGACAGGCAACACGGAAACACTGAAGCTTTCTTT.